This T cell receptor (beta chain) is drawn from a study of T cells after yellow fever vaccination. TCRdb called the 5' RACE reads again in MiXCR, with one record for every CDR3 protein. Here the sample spans hundreds of thousands of distinct CDR3 sequences, less than 4.5% being singletons. This clonotype was found many times. Germline V gives CDR1 SGHTA, CDR2 FQGNSA. The V gene lost 5 bases and the J gene lost 2 bases, with 15 bases spanning the gap. This CDR3 region has 16 residues. The clonotype was recovered from a man in his late teens or twenties who received the YFV17D yellow fever vaccine. V and J are TRBV7-2 and TRBJ2-2, with TRBD2 as a possible D gene (6 bases). This specimen was PBMCs, taken on the day of the yellow fever booster vaccination. CDR3 sequence reads: CASSPPQGGNTGELFF. The DNA for the CDR3 is TGTGCCAGCAGCCCGCCGCAGGGAGGAAACACCGGGGAGCTGTTTTTT.